These 9 T cell receptor beta chains originate from one sample sequenced in a study of siplizumab effects on memory and regulatory T cells (dated by TCRdb to the late 2010s). Library preparation employed the immunoSEQ multiplex PCR assay. Imported from immuneACCESS, the table was reduced by TCRdb to in-frame sequences with V and J called. These copies leave out some clones; in studies compared against another copy, an unresolved V gene accounts for under half, and the cause of the remainder is not known. For this sample the table gives about 100,000 clones, of which 75% to 95% were detected only once. Roughly 0.15% of the sample lies in the top ten. Material for sequencing was CD4+ T cells sorted from blood. These receptor sequences come from a human donor in good health.

V is TRBV4-2 and J is TRBJ1-1; unclear D gene. Germline V gene data show CDR1 as LGHNA and CDR2 as YNFKEQ. Trimming left V 3 bases short and J 6 bases short, with 17 bases between. CDR3 length: 15 amino acids. The CDR3 spells CASSQIDMRTAEAFF. The CDR3 DNA is TGTGCCAGCAGCCAGATTGACATGCGAACCGCTGAAGCTTTCTTT.

The chain combines TRBV7-3 with TRBJ2-1; D remains unclear. CDR3 length equals 15 residues. Trimming took 8 bases from V and 4 from J, leaving 18 bases between them. Germline CDR1 and CDR2: SGHTA and FQGTGA. CDR3: CASPPTPLLYNEQFF. In DNA form, the CDR3 reads TGTGCCAGCCCCCCGACGCCACTTTTGTACAATGAGCAGTTCTTC.

Turning to this clone: Mismatch with germline at one junction end may stem from a read error. The chain employs TRBV7-3 and TRBJ2-6, with TRBD1 as a possible D gene (6 bases). Germline CDR1 SGHTA, CDR2 FQGTGA. The CDR3 totals 18 residues. CDR3 nucleotides: TGTGCCAGCAGCCTAACGGGACAAGGTCACTCTGGGGCCAACGTCCTGACTTTC. Protein sequence: CASSLTGQGHSGANVLTF.

The chain links TRBV6-1 to TRBJ1-1, with 8 bases aligning to TRBD1. CDR1 is MNHNS, CDR2 SASEGT, per germline. J was trimmed by 2 bases and V by 6 bases; bases with no gene match: 5. This CDR3 region has 14 residues. In DNA form, the CDR3 reads TGTGCCAGCAGCTTCGGACAGGGCAACACTGAAGCTTTCTTT. This encodes CASSFGQGNTEAFF.

For this clone: The same CDR3 can be traced to other DNA sequences in this sample. The chain is built from TRBV5-1 and TRBJ1-2, with D unclear. The length of the CDR3 is 13 residues. CDR1 and CDR2 (germline): SGHRS, YFSETQ. Between the trimmed V and J ends, which lost 2 bases and 8 bases, there was a span of 13 bases. For the CDR3, the DNA is TGCGCCAGCAGCTTCGGGCAGGTGGACGGCTACACCTTC. Translating it yields CASSFGQVDGYTF.

The V gene is TRBV6-5, the J gene TRBJ1-1, with 8 positions matching TRBD1. Germline assignment: CDR1 MNHEY and CDR2 SVGAGI. The V segment lost 8 bases and the J segment 5 bases; nucleotides outside the gene matches: 10. This CDR3 is 14 amino acids long. The CDR3 bases are TGTGCCAGCCAGGCCAGGGGGCGGGAGACTGAAGCTTTCTTT. This sequence encodes CASQARGRETEAFF.

The rearrangement joins TRBV6-1 to TRBJ2-1, with D maybe TRBD2 (5 bases). This CDR3 contains 14 residues. Looked up from germline, CDR1 is MNHNS and CDR2 is SASEGT. Deletions cut 0 bases from V and 8 bases from J, with 11 bases between. Here the CDR3 DNA reads TGTGCCAGCAGTGAAGCTAACGGGGTAGATGAGCAGTTCTTC. Its protein product is CASSEANGVDEQFF.

This rearrangement joins TRBV13 to TRBJ2-7; D possibly corresponds to TRBD2 (6 bases). The CDR3 is 14 residues long. Germline V gene sequence: CDR1 PRHDT, CDR2 FYEKMQ (reference sequence). V was clipped by 8 bases and J by 0 bases, with 14 bases between them. The CDR3 coding sequence is TGTGCCAGCTCCTATAGCGGAAGCTCCTACGAGCAGTACTTC. Protein sequence: CASSYSGSSYEQYF.

The rearrangement links TRBV6-6 to TRBJ2-7, with D perhaps matching TRBD1 or TRBD2 (5 bases each). From germline, CDR1 is MNHNY and CDR2 SVGAGI (reference sequence). The CDR3 extends over 16 amino acids. Trimming took 2 bases from V and 0 from J, leaving 14 bases between them. CDR3 sequence reads: CASSYGVEDNSYEQYF. The CDR3 DNA is TGTGCCAGCAGTTACGGGGTGGAGGACAACTCCTACGAGCAGTACTTC.